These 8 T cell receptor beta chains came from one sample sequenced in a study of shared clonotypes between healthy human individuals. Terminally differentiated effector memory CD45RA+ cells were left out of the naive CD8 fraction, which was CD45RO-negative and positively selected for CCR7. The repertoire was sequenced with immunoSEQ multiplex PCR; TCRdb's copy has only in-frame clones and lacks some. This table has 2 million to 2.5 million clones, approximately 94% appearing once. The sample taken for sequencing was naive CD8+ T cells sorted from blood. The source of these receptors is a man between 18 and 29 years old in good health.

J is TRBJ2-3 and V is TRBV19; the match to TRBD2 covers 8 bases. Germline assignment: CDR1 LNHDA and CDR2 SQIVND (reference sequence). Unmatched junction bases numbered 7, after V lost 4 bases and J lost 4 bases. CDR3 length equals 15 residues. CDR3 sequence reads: CASSKVAGTADTQYF. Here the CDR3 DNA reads TGTGCCAGTAGTAAGGTAGCGGGAACGGCAGATACGCAGTATTTT.

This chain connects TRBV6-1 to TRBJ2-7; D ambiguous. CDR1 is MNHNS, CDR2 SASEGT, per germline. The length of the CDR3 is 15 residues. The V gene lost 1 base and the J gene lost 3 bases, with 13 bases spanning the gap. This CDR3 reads CASSEGPPPSYEQYF. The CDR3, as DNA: TGTGCCAGCAGTGAAGGTCCGCCCCCCAGCTACGAGCAGTACTTC.

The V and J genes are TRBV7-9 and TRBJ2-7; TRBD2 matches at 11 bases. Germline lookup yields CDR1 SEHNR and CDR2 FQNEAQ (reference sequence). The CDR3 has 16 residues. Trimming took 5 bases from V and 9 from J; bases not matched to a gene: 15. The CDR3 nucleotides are TGTGCCAGCAGCCTTATTACCGGGACTAGCGGCCTCGGGCAGTACTTC. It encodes CASSLITGTSGLGQYF.

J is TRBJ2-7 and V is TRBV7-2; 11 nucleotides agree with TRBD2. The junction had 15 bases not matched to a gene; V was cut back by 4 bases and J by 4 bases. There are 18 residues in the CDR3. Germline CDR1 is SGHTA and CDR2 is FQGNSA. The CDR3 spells CASSSEGKAGLAVYEQYF. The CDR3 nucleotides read TGTGCCAGCAGCTCAGAGGGAAAAGCGGGACTAGCGGTTTACGAGCAGTACTTC.

CDR3 in DNA: TGTGCCAGCAGTGAAATTGGGGGTGGCTACGAGCAGTACTTC. It encodes CASSEIGGGYEQYF. The rearrangement links TRBV6-1 to TRBJ2-7; D possibly matches TRBD1 or TRBD2 (5 bases each). Germline V lookup: CDR1 MNHNS, CDR2 SASEGT. V was clipped by 2 bases and J by 3 bases, with 11 bases between them. The CDR3 contains 14 residues.

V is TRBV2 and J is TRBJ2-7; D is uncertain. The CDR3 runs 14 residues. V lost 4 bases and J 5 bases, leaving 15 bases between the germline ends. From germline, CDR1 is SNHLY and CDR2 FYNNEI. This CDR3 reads CASSVSLGDHEQYF. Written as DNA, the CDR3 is TGTGCCAGCAGTGTCAGCCTCGGAGATCACGAGCAGTACTTC.

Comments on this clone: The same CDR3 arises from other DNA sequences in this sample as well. CDR3 sequence: CASSRTVNTEAFF. The DNA of the CDR3 is TGCGCCAGCAGCCGAACAGTGAACACTGAAGCTTTCTTT. V gene TRBV5-1 combines with J gene TRBJ1-1; D is undetermined. The ends were cut back, 4 bases at V and 0 bases at J, with 7 bases in the middle. The germline V gene has CDR1 SGHRS and CDR2 YFSETQ. This CDR3 spans 13 amino acids.

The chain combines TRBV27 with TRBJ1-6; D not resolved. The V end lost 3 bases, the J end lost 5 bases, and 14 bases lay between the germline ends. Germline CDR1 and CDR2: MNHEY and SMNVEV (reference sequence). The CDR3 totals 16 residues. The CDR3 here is CASSLEGHPNNSPLHF. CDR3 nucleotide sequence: TGTGCCAGCAGTTTGGAGGGCCACCCTAATAATTCACCCCTCCACTTT.